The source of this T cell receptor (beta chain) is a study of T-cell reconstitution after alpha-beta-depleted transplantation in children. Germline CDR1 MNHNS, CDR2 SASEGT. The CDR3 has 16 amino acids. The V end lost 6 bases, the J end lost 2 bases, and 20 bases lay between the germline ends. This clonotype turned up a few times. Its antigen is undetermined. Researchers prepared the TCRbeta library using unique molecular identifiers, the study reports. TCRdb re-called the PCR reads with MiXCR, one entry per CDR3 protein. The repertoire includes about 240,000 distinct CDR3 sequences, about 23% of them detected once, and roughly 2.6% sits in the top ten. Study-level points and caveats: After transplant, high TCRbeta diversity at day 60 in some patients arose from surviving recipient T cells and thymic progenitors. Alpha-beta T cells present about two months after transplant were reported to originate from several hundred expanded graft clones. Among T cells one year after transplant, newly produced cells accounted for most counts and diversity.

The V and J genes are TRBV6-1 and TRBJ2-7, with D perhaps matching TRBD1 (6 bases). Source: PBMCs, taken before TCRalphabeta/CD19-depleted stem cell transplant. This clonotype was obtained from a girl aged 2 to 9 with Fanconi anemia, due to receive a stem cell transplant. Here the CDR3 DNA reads TGTGCCAGCAGCCACCCGACAGGCCGATCTCCCTACGAGCAGTACTTC. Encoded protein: CASSHPTGRSPYEQYF.